The 22 T cell receptor beta chains below all came from one sample that was sequenced in a study of CD8 T cells in Susac syndrome. RNA, at roughly 0.45 to 1 ug, was reverse transcribed with random hexamers. Each CDR3 protein gets one entry after TCRdb re-called the immunoSEQ multiplex PCR reads with MiXCR. Among 130,000 or so distinct CDR3 sequences, around 80% were seen once, and the ten largest hold roughly 0.48%. The specimen sequenced was CD8+ T cells from PBMCs. These receptors all stem from a human donor with multiple sclerosis.

CDR3 sequence: CASRGMTEIYGYTF. Written as DNA, the CDR3 is TGTGCCAGCAGAGGCATGACAGAAATATATGGCTACACCTTC. The gene calls are TRBV12-3 or TRBV12-4 and TRBJ1-2; possible D gene TRBD1, 5 bases. The CDR3 extends over 14 amino acids. V was cut by 6 bases and J by 5 bases, with 16 bases left in between.

The chain recombines TRBV12-3 or TRBV12-4 with TRBJ2-5, with a weak D call TRBD2 (5 bases). The CDR3 extends over 13 amino acids. V was pared by 6 bases and J by 1 base, with 9 bases between. The CDR3 sequence is CASRNGLQETQYF. For the CDR3, the DNA is TGTGCCAGCAGGAACGGACTCCAAGAGACCCAGTACTTC.

The chain combines TRBV30 with TRBJ2-7; 10 bases map to TRBD1. J lost 4 bases, V lost 3 bases, and 6 bases had no gene match. CDR1 is GTSNPN, CDR2 SVGIG, per germline (reference sequence). This CDR3 is built from 14 residues. The CDR3, as DNA: TGTGCCTGGAGCGTGGGGACAGGGGAATACGAGCAGTACGTC. This codes for CAWSVGTGEYEQYV.

The CDR3: CASSDIQGAREQYF. CDR3 DNA: TGTGCCAGCAGTGACATTCAGGGAGCGCGCGAGCAGTACTTC. V usage is TRBV2 and J usage is TRBJ2-7; the D call may be TRBD1 or TRBD2 (5 bases each). The V gene lost 3 bases and the J gene lost 6 bases, with 15 bases spanning the gap. CDR3 length: 14 residues. From germline, CDR1 is SNHLY and CDR2 FYNNEI.

V and J are TRBV27 and TRBJ2-1; D is unclear. Germline CDR1 is MNHEY and CDR2 is SMNVEV (reference sequence). The germline V and J ends were trimmed by 2 bases and 9 bases, with 23 bases remaining between them. This CDR3 spans 17 amino acids. The CDR3 region is CASSLPPSVPRYGEQFF. The CDR3 DNA is TGTGCCAGCAGTTTACCCCCCAGCGTCCCACGATACGGTGAGCAGTTCTTC.

V and J are TRBV7-9 and TRBJ2-1; perhaps TRBD2 as D (6 bases). Germline V gene sequence: CDR1 SEHNR, CDR2 FQNEAQ (reference sequence). The V end lost 3 bases, the J end lost 9 bases, and 9 bases lay between the germline ends. The CDR3 runs 12 residues. Here the CDR3 reads CASSFFGGEQFF. The CDR3 region has the DNA TGTGCCAGCAGCTTTTTCGGGGGTGAGCAGTTCTTC.

The V and J genes are TRBV27 and TRBJ1-1; possible D gene TRBD1, 6 bases. This CDR3 region has 15 residues. Trimming left V 3 bases short and J 1 base short, with 12 bases between. The germline gives CDR1 MNHEY, CDR2 SMNVEV (reference sequence). CDR3 coding DNA: TGTGCCAGCAGTTTTCGGAACAGGGCGAACACTGAAGCTTTCTTT. It codes for CASSFRNRANTEAFF.

The chain couples TRBV25-1 to TRBJ1-2, with D unclear. Germline V gene lookup returns CDR1 MGHDK and CDR2 SYGVNS. Trimming shortened V by 3 bases and J by 6 bases, and 20 bases separated the two germline ends. CDR3 length: 16 residues. The CDR3 region is CASSEAPDRKSDGYTF. The CDR3, as DNA: TGTGCCAGCAGTGAGGCCCCGGACCGCAAAAGTGATGGCTACACCTTC.

V is TRBV6-1 and J is TRBJ1-6; TRBD1 is a possible D gene (5 bases). Germline V lookup: CDR1 MNHNS, CDR2 SASEGT. The CDR3 consists of 17 residues. V was pared by 5 bases and J by 0 bases, with 14 bases between. CDR3 amino acids: CASSKDREVSYNSPLHF. As DNA, the CDR3 is TGTGCCAGCAGTAAAGACAGAGAAGTCTCCTATAATTCACCCCTCCACTTT.

The chain recombines TRBV7-8 with TRBJ2-7; 8 bases agree with TRBD2. The CDR3 is 17 amino acids. Germline trimming cut 5 bases from V and 3 bases from J; bases unmatched to any gene: 15. From germline, CDR1 is SGHVS and CDR2 FQNEAQ. CDR3 region: CASSAPGAGVANYEQYV. DNA for the CDR3: TGTGCCAGCAGCGCGCCCGGAGCGGGAGTTGCCAACTACGAGCAGTACGTC.

The V gene is TRBV19, the J gene TRBJ1-5; no clear D gene. The ends were cut back, 3 bases at V and 9 bases at J, with 12 bases in the middle. Germline loops: CDR1 LNHDA, CDR2 SQIVND (reference sequence). CDR3 length: 13 amino acids. The CDR3 DNA is TGTGCCAGTAGTATCCTGGCGGCGAGGCCCCAGCATTTT. It yields the protein CASSILAARPQHF.

This sequence joins TRBV28 and TRBJ2-7, with TRBD2 as a possible D gene (5 bases). The CDR3 spans 12 residues. V lost 6 bases and J 6 bases, leaving 12 bases between the germline ends. Per germline, CDR1 MDHEN and CDR2 SYDVKM. CDR3 DNA: TGTGCCAGCAGGGGTATGGGGAGCGAGCAGTACGTC. As protein: CASRGMGSEQYV.

V gene TRBV29-1 combines with J gene TRBJ2-7; 13 nucleotides agree with TRBD2. The CDR3 spans 12 residues. V shed 6 bases and J 7 bases; nucleotides not matched to a gene: 3. Germline loops: CDR1 SQVTM, CDR2 ANQGSEA. CDR3 in amino acids: CSVMGLAGEQYV. The DNA for the CDR3 is TGCAGCGTAATGGGACTAGCGGGAGAGCAGTACGTC.

The chain joins TRBV6-2 or TRBV6-3 to TRBJ2-1, with D perhaps TRBD2 (6 bases). This CDR3 is 15 amino acids long. Germline CDR1 and CDR2: MNHEY and SVGEGT. The V end was cut by 1 base, the J end by 6 bases, with 13 bases between. The CDR3 loop is CASSYFAGLSNEQFF. In DNA, the CDR3 is TGTGCCAGCAGTTACTTCGCGGGATTAAGCAATGAGCAGTTCTTC.

The J gene is TRBJ2-1, the V gene TRBV7-8, with 9 bases lining up with TRBD2. CDR3 length equals 14 residues. Germline CDR1 is SGHVS and CDR2 is FQNEAQ. V lost 6 bases to trimming and J lost 8 bases; unmatched junction nucleotides: 8. In DNA form, the CDR3 reads TGTGCCAGCAGGCGCGGGGGGGAGAGGCATGAGCAGTTCTTC. It yields the protein CASRRGGERHEQFF.

The chain joins TRBV12-3 or TRBV12-4 to TRBJ2-1, with 7 bases that match TRBD1. V lost 5 bases, J lost 7 bases, and 17 bases stayed unmatched. This CDR3 region has 17 residues. The DNA for the CDR3 is TGTGCCAGCAGTCCCGGGCCGCCCGGGGCAGGGGGAAATGAGCAGTTCTTC. It codes for CASSPGPPGAGGNEQFF.

The V gene is TRBV28, the J gene TRBJ1-6, with 10 bases matching TRBD1. V was clipped by 5 bases and J by 6 bases; unmatched bases: 4. The CDR3 is 15 amino acids. Germline CDR1 is MDHEN and CDR2 is SYDVKM. The CDR3 region is CASSPGQGGNSPLHF. CDR3 sequence (DNA): TGTGCCAGCAGTCCAGGACAGGGGGGTAATTCACCCCTCCACTTT.

This clonotype was observed a single time. The chain uses TRBV4-3 and TRBJ1-1; D unclear. Germline V gives CDR1 LGHNA, CDR2 YSLEER. The CDR3 has 14 amino acids. The ends were cut back, 1 base at V and 4 bases at J, with 10 bases in the middle. The CDR3 DNA follows: TGCGCCAGCAGCCAAGTTAAAGGATCCACTGAAGCTTTCTTT. This gives the protein CASSQVKGSTEAFF.

The gene calls are TRBV7-2 and TRBJ2-2, with 8 bases matching TRBD2. CDR1 SGHTA and CDR2 FQGNSA come from the germline V gene. With 1 base clipped from V and 7 bases from J, the junction kept 8 bases outside the gene matches. The CDR3 contains 16 residues. The CDR3 region is CASSLGIGGADGELFF. In nucleotides, the CDR3 is TGTGCCAGCAGCTTAGGGATCGGGGGGGCGGACGGGGAGCTGTTTTTT.

This clonotype showed up just once. The chain joins TRBV4-1 to TRBJ1-5, with D possibly matching TRBD1 (5 bases). The V end lost 1 base, the J end lost 0 bases, and 7 bases lay between the germline ends. The CDR3 loop spans 15 amino acids. Per the germline V gene, CDR1 is MGHRA and CDR2 is YSYEKL. CDR3 in amino acids: CASSQGDHSNQPQHF. Written as DNA, the CDR3 is TGCGCCAGCAGCCAAGGGGACCATAGCAATCAGCCCCAGCATTTT.

The chain recombines TRBV29-1 with TRBJ1-2; D perhaps matches TRBD1 (6 bases). V was clipped by 4 bases and J by 10 bases, with 13 bases between them. This CDR3 contains 11 residues. CDR1 SQVTM and CDR2 ANQGSEA come from the germline V gene. DNA of the CDR3: TGCAGCGTTGGCGAGGGGGAGGACTACACCTTC. It specifies CSVGEGEDYTF. Full variable domain (outside the CDR3, taken from reference TRBV29-1 and TRBJ1-2): SAVISQKPSRDICQRGTSLTIQCQVDSQVTMMFWYRQQPGQSLTLIATANQGSEATYESGFVIDKFPISRPNLTFSTLTVSNMSPEDSSIYLCSVGEGEDYTFGSGTRLTVV.

The chain combines TRBV12-3 or TRBV12-4 with TRBJ2-1, with D possibly called TRBD1 or TRBD2 (5 bases each). This CDR3 region has 13 residues. Trimming took off 6 bases at V and 3 bases at J, with 9 bases between the two ends. CDR3 amino acids: CASSPGHYNEQFF. CDR3 bases: TGTGCCAGCAGCCCGGGGCACTACAATGAGCAGTTCTTC.